This T cell receptor beta chain was captured by sequencing in a study of blood T cells in healthy people across ages. Then a second PCR, running about 7 to 11 cycles, was carried out with a sample-barcoded 5' primer and a J-beta primer mix. TCRdb re-called the 5' RACE reads with MiXCR, one entry per CDR3 protein. The sample yields over a million distinct CDR3 sequences, 35% to 50% seen once. The germline CDR1 and CDR2 sequences are SGDLS and YYNGEE. The CDR3 is 15 residues long. Losses at the gene ends were 4 bases for V and 4 bases for J; bases not matched to a gene: 4. Total RNA extracted from each sample amounted to at least 5 micrograms.

Sequencing used blood. The TCR was taken from an older woman in good health. The V gene is TRBV9, the J gene TRBJ2-3, with TRBD2 identical over 12 bases. The CDR3: CASSWTSGTSDTQYF. For the CDR3, the DNA is TGTGCCAGCAGCTGGACTAGCGGGACCTCAGATACGCAGTATTTT.